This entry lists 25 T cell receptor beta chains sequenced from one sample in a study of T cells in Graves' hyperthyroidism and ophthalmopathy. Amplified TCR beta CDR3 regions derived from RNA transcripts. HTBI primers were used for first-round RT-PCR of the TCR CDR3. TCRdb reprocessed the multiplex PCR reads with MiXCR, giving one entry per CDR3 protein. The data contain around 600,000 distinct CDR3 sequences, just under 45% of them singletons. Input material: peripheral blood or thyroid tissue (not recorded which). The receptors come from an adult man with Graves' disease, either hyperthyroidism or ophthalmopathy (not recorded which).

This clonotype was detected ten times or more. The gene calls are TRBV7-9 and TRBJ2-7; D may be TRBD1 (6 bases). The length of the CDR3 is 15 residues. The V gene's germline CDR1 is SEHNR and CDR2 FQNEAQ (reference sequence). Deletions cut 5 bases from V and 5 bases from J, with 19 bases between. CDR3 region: CASSRLRMDSHEQYF. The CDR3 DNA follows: TGTGCCAGCAGCCGCCTTAGGATGGACAGCCACGAGCAGTACTTC.

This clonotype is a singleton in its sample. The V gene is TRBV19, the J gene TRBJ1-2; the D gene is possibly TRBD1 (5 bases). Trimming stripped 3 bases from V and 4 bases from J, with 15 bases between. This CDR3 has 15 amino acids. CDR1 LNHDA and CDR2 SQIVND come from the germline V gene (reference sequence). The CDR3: CASSIGEGEPYGYTF. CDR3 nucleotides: TGTGCCAGTAGTATTGGTGAAGGGGAACCCTATGGCTACACCTTC.

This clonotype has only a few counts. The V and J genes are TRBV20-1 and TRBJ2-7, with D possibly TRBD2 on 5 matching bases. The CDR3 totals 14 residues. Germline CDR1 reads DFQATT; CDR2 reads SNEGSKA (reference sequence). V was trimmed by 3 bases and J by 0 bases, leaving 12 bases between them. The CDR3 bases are TGCAGTGCTAGTTCGAGGAGGAGCTCCTACGAGCAGTACTTC. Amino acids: CSASSRRSSYEQYF.

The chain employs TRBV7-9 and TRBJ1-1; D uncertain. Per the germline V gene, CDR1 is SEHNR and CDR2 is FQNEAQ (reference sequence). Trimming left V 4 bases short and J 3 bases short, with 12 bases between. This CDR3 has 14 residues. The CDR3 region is CASSSRSGDTEAFF. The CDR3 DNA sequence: TGTGCCAGCAGCTCTAGATCGGGTGACACTGAAGCTTTCTTT.

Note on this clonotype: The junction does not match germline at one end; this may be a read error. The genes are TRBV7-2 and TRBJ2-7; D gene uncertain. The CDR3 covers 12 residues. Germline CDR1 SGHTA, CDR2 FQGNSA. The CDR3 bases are TGCGCCAGCAGCCAAGATTGGAGCGAGCAGTACTTC. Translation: CASSQDWSEQYF.

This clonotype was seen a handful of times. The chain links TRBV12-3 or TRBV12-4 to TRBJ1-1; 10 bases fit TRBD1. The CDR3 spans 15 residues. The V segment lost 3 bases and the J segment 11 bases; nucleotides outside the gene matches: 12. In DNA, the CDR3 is TGTGCCAGCAGTTTTTCTCCCACTGGGACAGGGGTGGCTTTCTTT. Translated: CASSFSPTGTGVAFF.

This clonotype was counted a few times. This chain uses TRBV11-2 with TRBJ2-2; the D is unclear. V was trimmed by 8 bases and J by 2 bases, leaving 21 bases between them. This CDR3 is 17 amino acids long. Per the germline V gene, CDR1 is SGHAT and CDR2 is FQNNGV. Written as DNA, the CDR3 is TGTGCCAGCTCCCCCGCCTCAGGCGCCATAAACACCGGGGAGCTGTTTTTT. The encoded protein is CASSPASGAINTGELFF. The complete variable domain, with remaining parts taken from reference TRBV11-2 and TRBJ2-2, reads EAGVAQSPRYKIIEKRQSVAFWCNPISGHATLYWYQQILGQGPKLLIQFQNNGVVDDSQLPKDRFSAERLKGVDSTLKIQPAKLEDSAVYLCASSPASGAINTGELFFGEGSRLTVL.

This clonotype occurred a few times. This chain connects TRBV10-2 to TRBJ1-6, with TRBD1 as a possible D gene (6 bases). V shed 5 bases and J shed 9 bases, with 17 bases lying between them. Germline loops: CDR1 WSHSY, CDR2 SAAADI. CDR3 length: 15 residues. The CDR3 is CASSPRRGTGSPLHF. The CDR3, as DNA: TGCGCCAGCAGTCCCCGCAGGGGTACGGGTTCACCCCTCCACTTT.

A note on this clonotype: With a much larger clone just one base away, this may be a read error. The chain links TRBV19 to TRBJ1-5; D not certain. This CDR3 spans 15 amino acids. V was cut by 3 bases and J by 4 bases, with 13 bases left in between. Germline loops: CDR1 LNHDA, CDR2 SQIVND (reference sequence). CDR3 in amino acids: CASSMCGRGNQPQHF. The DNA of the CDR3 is TGTGCCAGTAGTATGTGTGGGAGAGGGAATCAGCCCCAGCATTTT.

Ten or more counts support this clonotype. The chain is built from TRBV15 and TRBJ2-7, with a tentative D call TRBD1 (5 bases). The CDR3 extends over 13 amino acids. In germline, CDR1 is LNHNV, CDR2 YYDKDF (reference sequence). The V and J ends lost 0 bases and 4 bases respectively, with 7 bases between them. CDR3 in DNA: TGTGCCACCAGCAGAGATCAGGGTTACGAGCAGTACTTC. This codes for CATSRDQGYEQYF.

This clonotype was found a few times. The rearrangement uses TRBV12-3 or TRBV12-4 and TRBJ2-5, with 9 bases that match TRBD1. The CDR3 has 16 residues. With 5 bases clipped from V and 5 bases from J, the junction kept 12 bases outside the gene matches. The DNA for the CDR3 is TGTGCCAGCAGTATAAGCACCGGGACAGGGACGGAGACCCAGTACTTC. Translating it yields CASSISTGTGTETQYF.

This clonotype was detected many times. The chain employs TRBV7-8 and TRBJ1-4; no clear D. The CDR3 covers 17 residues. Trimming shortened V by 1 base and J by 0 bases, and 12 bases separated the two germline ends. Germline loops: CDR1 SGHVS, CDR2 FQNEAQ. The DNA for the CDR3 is TGTGCCAGCAGCTTAGACGGTGCTTTTGCAACTAATGAAAAACTGTTTTTT. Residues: CASSLDGAFATNEKLFF.

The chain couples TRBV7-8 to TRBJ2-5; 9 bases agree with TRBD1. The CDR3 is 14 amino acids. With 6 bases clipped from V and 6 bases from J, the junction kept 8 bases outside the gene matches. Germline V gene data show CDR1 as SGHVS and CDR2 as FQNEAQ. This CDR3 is CASSWGQGQQTQYF. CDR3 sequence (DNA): TGTGCCAGCAGTTGGGGACAGGGTCAACAGACCCAGTACTTC.

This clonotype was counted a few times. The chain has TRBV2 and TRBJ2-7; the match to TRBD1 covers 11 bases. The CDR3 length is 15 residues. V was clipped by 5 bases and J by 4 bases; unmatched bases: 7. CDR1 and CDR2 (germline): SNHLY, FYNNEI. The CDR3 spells CASSSPDRGLYEQYF. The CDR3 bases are TGTGCCAGCAGTTCCCCGGACAGGGGGCTGTACGAGCAGTACTTC.

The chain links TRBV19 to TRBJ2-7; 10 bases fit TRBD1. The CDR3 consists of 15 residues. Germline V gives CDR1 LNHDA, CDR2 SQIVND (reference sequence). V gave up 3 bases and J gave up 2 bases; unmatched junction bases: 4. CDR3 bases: TGTGCCAGTAGTATGGGACAGGGGAGAACCTACGAGCAGTACTTC. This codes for CASSMGQGRTYEQYF.

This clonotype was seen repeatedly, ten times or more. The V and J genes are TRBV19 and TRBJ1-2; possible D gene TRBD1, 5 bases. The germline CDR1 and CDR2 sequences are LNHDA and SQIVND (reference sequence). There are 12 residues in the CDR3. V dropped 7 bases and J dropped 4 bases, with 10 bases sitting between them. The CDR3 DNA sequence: TGTGCCAGTAATGGGGCCGGCTATGGCTACACCTTC. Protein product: CASNGAGYGYTF.

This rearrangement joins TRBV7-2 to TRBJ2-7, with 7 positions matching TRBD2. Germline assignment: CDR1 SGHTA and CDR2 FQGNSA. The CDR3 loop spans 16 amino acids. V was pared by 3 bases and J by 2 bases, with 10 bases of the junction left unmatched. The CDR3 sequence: CASSFMEGGDTYEQYF. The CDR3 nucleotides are TGTGCCAGCAGCTTTATGGAGGGAGGGGATACCTACGAGCAGTACTTC.

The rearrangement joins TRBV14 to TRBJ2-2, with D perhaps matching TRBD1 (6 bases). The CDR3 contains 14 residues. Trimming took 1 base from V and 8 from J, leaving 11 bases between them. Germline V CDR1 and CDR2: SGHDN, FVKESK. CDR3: CASSQVTGTGELFF. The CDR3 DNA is TGTGCCAGCAGCCAAGTAACCGGGACAGGGGAGCTGTTTTTT.

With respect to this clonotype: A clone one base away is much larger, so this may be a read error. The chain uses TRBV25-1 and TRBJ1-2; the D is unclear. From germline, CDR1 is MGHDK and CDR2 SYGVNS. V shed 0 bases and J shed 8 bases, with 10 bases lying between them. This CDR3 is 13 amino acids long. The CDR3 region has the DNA TGTGCCAGCAGTGAATATCCCGGGCCCGGCTACACCTTC. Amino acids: CASSEYPGPGYTF.

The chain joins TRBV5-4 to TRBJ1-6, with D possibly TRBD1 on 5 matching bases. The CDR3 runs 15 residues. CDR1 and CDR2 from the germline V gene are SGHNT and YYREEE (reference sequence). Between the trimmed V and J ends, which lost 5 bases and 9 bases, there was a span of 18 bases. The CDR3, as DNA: TGTGCCAGCAGAGAGACCGGGACCGCCCTTTCACCCCTCCACTTT. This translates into CASRETGTALSPLHF. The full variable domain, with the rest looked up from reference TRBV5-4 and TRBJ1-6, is ETGVTQSPTHLIKTRGQQVTLRCSSQSGHNTVSWYQQALGQGPQFIFQYYREEENGRGNFPPRFSGLQFPNYSSELNVNALELDDSALYLCASRETGTALSPLHFGNGTRLTVT.

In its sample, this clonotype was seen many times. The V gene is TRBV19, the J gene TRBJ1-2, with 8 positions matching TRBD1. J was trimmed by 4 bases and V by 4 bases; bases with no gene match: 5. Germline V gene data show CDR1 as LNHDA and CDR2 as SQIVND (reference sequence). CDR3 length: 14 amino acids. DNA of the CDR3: TGTGCCAGTAGTAGGCAGGGACAGGCCTATGGCTACACCTTC. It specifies CASSRQGQAYGYTF. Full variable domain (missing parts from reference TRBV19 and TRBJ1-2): DGGITQSPKYLFRKEGQNVTLSCEQNLNHDAMYWYRQDPGQGLRLIYYSQIVNDFQKGDIAEGYSVSREKKESFPLTVTSAQKNPTAFYLCASSRQGQAYGYTFGSGTRLTVV.

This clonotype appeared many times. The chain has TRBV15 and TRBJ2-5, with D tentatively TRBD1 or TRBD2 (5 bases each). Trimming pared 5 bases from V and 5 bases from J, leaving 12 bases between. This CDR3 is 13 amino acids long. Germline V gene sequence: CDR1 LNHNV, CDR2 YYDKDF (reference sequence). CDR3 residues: CATSVGVLETQYF. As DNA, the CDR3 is TGTGCCACCAGCGTGGGGGTCCTGGAGACCCAGTACTTC.

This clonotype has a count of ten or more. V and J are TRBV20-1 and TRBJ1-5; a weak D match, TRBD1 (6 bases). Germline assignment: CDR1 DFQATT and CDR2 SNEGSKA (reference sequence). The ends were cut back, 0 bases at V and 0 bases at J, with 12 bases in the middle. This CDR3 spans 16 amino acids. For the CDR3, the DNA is TGCAGTGCTAGAGATCCGGGACAATATAGCAATCAGCCCCAGCATTTT. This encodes CSARDPGQYSNQPQHF.

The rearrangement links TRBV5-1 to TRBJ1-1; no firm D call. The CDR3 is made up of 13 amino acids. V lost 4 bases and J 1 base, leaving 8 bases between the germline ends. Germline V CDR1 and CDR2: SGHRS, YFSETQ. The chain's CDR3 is CASSRLANTEAFF. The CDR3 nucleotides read TGCGCCAGCAGCCGACTAGCGAACACTGAAGCTTTCTTT.

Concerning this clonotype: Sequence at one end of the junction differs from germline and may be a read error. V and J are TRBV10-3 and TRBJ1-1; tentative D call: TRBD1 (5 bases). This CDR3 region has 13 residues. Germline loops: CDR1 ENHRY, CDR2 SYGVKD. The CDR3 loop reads CASSDRAATEAFF. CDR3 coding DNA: TGTGCCAGCAGTGACAGAGCAGCCACTGAAGCTTTCTTT.